The clone carrying this TCR beta chain was counted only a few times. The data are from a study of T cells after yellow fever vaccination. A single record per CDR3 protein comes from TCRdb applying MiXCR to the 5' RACE reads. The table has about 310,000 distinct CDR3 sequences, around 3.6% seen once. The trim removed 7 bases at V and 5 bases at J, leaving 7 bases unmatched. Germline lookup yields CDR1 SQVTM and CDR2 ANQGSEA. The CDR3 sequence is 13 residues long. The sequencing used PBMCs, collected on the day of the yellow fever booster vaccination. This chain joins TRBV29-1 and TRBJ1-4; 7 bases are shared with TRBD1. The clonotype originates from a man between 18 and 35 years old who received the YFV17D yellow fever vaccine. Here the CDR3 DNA reads TGCAGCGGCCGACAGGGCGGCAATGAAAAACTGTTTTTT. Its protein product is CSGRQGGNEKLFF.